Shown below are 3 T cell receptor beta chains from a single sample sequenced in a study of cytomegalovirus exposure and HLA in healthy donors. Profiling relied on immunoSEQ multiplex PCR, and the TCRdb table lists in-frame clones only, not all of them. The sample lists about 64,000 clones; 92% were seen once. Sequencing was performed on PBMCs. All receptors come from a woman aged 18-30 years in good health and CMV-seronegative.

V gene TRBV6-1 combines with J gene TRBJ2-7, with D perhaps matching TRBD2 (5 bases). CDR1 and CDR2 (germline): MNHNS, SASEGT. This CDR3 has 14 residues. V lost 4 bases and J lost 0, with 10 bases in between. As DNA, the CDR3 is TGTGCCAGCAGTGGAGGGCAGTACTCCTACGAGCAGTACTTC. Translated: CASSGGQYSYEQYF.

The chain combines TRBV5-1 with TRBJ2-2; D unclear. Germline V CDR1 and CDR2: SGHRS, YFSETQ. The CDR3 consists of 13 residues. V lost 3 bases, J lost 1 base, and 4 bases lay in between. The CDR3, as DNA: TGCGCCAGCAGCTCAGGGAACACCGGGGAGCTGTTTTTT. It codes for CASSSGNTGELFF.

The CDR3 sequence: CASSRRAGLETQYF. The DNA for the CDR3 is TGTGCCAGCAGCAGGCGGGCGGGGTTGGAGACCCAGTACTTC. The chain uses TRBV7-8 and TRBJ2-5; possible D gene TRBD2, 6 bases. Per the germline V gene, CDR1 is SGHVS and CDR2 is FQNEAQ. This CDR3 has 14 amino acids. Trimming shortened V by 5 bases and J by 5 bases, and 15 bases separated the two germline ends.